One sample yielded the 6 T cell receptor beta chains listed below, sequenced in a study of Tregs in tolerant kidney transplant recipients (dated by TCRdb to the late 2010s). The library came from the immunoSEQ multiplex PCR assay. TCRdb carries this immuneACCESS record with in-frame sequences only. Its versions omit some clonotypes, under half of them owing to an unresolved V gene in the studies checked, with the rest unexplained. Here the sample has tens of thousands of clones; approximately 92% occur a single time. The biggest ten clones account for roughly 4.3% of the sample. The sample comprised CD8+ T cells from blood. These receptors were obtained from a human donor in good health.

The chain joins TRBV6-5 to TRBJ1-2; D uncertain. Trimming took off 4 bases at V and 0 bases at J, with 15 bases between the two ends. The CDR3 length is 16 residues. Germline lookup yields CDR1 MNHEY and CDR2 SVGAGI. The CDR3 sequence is CASSSGFGDSNYGYTF. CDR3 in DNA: TGTGCCAGCAGTTCTGGGTTCGGGGATTCTAACTATGGCTACACCTTC.

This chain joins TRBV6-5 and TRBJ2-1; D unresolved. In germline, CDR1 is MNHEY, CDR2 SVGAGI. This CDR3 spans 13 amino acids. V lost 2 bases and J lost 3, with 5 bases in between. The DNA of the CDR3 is TGTGCCAGCAGTTACGAGAACTACAATGAGCAGTTCTTC. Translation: CASSYENYNEQFF.

The CDR3 is CASSQGYTNTEAFF. The CDR3 nucleotides are TGCGCCAGCAGCCAAGGATACACGAACACTGAAGCTTTCTTT. The rearrangement uses TRBV4-1 and TRBJ1-1; unclear D gene. In germline, CDR1 is MGHRA, CDR2 YSYEKL. Deletions cut 1 base from V and 1 base from J, with 7 bases between. The CDR3 has 14 amino acids.

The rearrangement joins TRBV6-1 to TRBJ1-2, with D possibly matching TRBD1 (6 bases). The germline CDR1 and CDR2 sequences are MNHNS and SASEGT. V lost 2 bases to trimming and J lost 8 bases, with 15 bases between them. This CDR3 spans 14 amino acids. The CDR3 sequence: CASSEFRGTDGYTF. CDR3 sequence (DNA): TGTGCCAGCAGTGAATTTAGGGGGACTGACGGCTACACCTTC.

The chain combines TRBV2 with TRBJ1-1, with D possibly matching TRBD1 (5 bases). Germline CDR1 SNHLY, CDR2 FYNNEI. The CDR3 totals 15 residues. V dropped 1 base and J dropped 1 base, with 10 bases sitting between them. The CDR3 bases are TGTGCCAGCAGTGAAGTAGGGGAGGGGAACACTGAAGCTTTCTTT. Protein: CASSEVGEGNTEAFF.

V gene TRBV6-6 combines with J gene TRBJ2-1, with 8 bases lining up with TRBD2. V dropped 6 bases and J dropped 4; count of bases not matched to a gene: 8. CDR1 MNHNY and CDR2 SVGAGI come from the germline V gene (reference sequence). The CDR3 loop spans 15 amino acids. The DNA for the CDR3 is TGTGCCAGCAGCCCCAAGGGACTAGGGTACAATGAGCAGTTCTTC. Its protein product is CASSPKGLGYNEQFF.